These 21 T cell receptor beta chains were sequenced from one sample in a study of cytomegalovirus exposure and HLA in healthy donors. The primer mix had 60 Vbeta and 13 Jbeta primers. Sequencing used immunoSEQ multiplex PCR; TCRdb keeps in-frame clones, though not all of them. The profile shows around 120,000 clones, more than 80% of them singletons. The sequencing input was PBMCs. The receptors here all came from a male donor in good health and CMV-seronegative.

CDR3 in amino acids: CASSHQISGSQETQYF. The CDR3 DNA follows: TGTGCCAGCAGCCATCAAATCAGTGGCTCCCAAGAGACCCAGTACTTC. The rearrangement links TRBV7-9 to TRBJ2-5; D gene uncertain. Per germline, CDR1 SEHNR and CDR2 FQNEAQ (reference sequence). With 5 bases removed from V and 1 base from J, the gap between germline ends came to 17 bases. The CDR3 totals 16 residues. Together with reference TRBV7-9 and TRBJ2-5, the CDR3 gives the full variable domain: DTGVSQNPRHKITKRGQNVTFRCDPISEHNRLYWYRQTLGQGPEFLTYFQNEAQLEKSRLLSDRFSAERPKGSFSTLEIQRTEQGDSAMYLCASSHQISGSQETQYFGPGTRLLVL.

Only a few counts were recorded for this clone. The chain couples TRBV6-1 to TRBJ1-4; 7 bases map to TRBD1. V shed 3 bases and J 8 bases; nucleotides not matched to a gene: 12. The CDR3 length is 16 residues. Per germline, CDR1 MNHNS and CDR2 SASEGT. CDR3 coding DNA: TGTGCCAGCAGTGACGGGGCGACAGGGTGGAAAGAAAAACTGTTTTTT. Its protein product is CASSDGATGWKEKLFF.

The J gene is TRBJ1-5, the V gene TRBV7-8; 10 bases align to TRBD1. Germline V gives CDR1 SGHVS, CDR2 FQNEAQ. V dropped 5 bases and J dropped 3; count of bases not matched to a gene: 7. This CDR3 is built from 16 residues. CDR3 region: CASSTATGGFNQPQHF. In DNA form, the CDR3 reads TGTGCCAGCAGCACAGCGACAGGGGGCTTCAATCAGCCCCAGCATTTT.

The chain couples TRBV18 to TRBJ1-2; D is perhaps TRBD1 (5 bases). Per the germline V gene, CDR1 is KGHSH and CDR2 is LQKENI. The V and J ends lost 0 bases and 8 bases respectively, with 10 bases between them. CDR3 length: 13 residues. As DNA, the CDR3 is TGTGCCAGCTCACCACCGTCGGGGGACGGCTACACCTTC. Translated: CASSPPSGDGYTF.

The gene calls are TRBV29-1 and TRBJ2-5; TRBD1 aligns across 9 bases. Germline assignment: CDR1 SQVTM and CDR2 ANQGSEA. V lost 6 bases to trimming and J lost 6 bases; unmatched junction nucleotides: 8. This CDR3 has 13 amino acids. CDR3 bases: TGCAGCGTGCTCCGGGACAGGGAAAAGACCCAGTACTTC. The encoded protein is CSVLRDREKTQYF.

The chain uses TRBV10-2 and TRBJ2-1; D is perhaps TRBD2 (5 bases). Trimming removed 4 bases at V and 0 bases at J, with 7 bases between. The CDR3 has 14 residues. Germline CDR1 is WSHSY and CDR2 is SAAADI. The CDR3 sequence is CASSAGSSYNEQFF. In DNA, the CDR3 is TGCGCCAGCAGTGCGGGGAGCTCCTACAATGAGCAGTTCTTC.

The chain recombines TRBV9 with TRBJ2-4, with TRBD2 as a possible D gene (5 bases). CDR3 length: 16 residues. The germline gives CDR1 SGDLS, CDR2 YYNGEE. V lost 0 bases to trimming and J lost 1 base, with 11 bases between them. This chain's CDR3 is CASSVATGLAKNIQYF. Written as DNA, the CDR3 is TGTGCCAGCAGCGTAGCTACGGGATTGGCCAAAAACATTCAGTACTTC.

The rearrangement uses TRBV15 and TRBJ2-1, with D possibly being TRBD2 (5 bases). V was shortened by 2 bases and J by 6 bases, with 5 bases between the two germline ends. The CDR3 sequence is 12 residues long. Germline V gene lookup returns CDR1 LNHNV and CDR2 YYDKDF (reference sequence). The CDR3 spells CATSRRGNEQFF. For the CDR3, the DNA is TGTGCCACCAGCAGACGGGGCAATGAGCAGTTCTTC. Together with reference TRBV15 and TRBJ2-1, the CDR3 gives the full variable domain: DAMVIQNPRYQVTQFGKPVTLSCSQTLNHNVMYWYQQKSSQAPKLLFHYYDKDFNNEADTPDNFQSRRPNTSFCFLDIRSPGLGDTAMYLCATSRRGNEQFFGPGTRLTVL.

The gene calls are TRBV5-1 and TRBJ2-5, with 7 nucleotides matching TRBD2. CDR1 is SGHRS, CDR2 YFSETQ, per germline. CDR3 length: 15 residues. The V and J ends lost 0 bases and 5 bases, in that order; junction bases with no gene match: 7. In nucleotides, the CDR3 is TGCGCCAGCAGCTTGGCCCTAGCGGTCCGGGAGACCCAGTACTTC. Translated: CASSLALAVRETQYF.

The rearrangement uses TRBV15 and TRBJ1-1; no clear D gene. In germline, CDR1 is LNHNV, CDR2 YYDKDF (reference sequence). V lost 1 base to trimming and J lost 3 bases, with 21 bases between them. The CDR3 contains 18 residues. The CDR3 sequence is CATSRAEVWAREYTEAFF. CDR3 coding DNA: TGTGCCACCAGCAGAGCTGAGGTCTGGGCCCGGGAGTACACTGAAGCTTTCTTT. The whole variable domain, remainder taken from reference TRBV15 and TRBJ1-1, is DAMVIQNPRYQVTQFGKPVTLSCSQTLNHNVMYWYQQKSSQAPKLLFHYYDKDFNNEADTPDNFQSRRPNTSFCFLDIRSPGLGDTAMYLCATSRAEVWAREYTEAFFGQGTRLTVV.

V and J are TRBV7-9 and TRBJ1-6, with D tentatively TRBD1 (6 bases). V was trimmed by 4 bases and J by 7 bases, leaving 11 bases between them. There are 14 residues in the CDR3. Looked up from germline, CDR1 is SEHNR and CDR2 is FQNEAQ (reference sequence). The CDR3 sequence is CASSSWTANSPLHF. DNA of the CDR3: TGTGCCAGCAGCTCTTGGACAGCAAATTCACCCCTCCACTTT.

This clone showed up just once. The chain employs TRBV19 and TRBJ2-2, with 10 bases that match TRBD1. V gave up 5 bases and J gave up 5 bases; unmatched junction bases: 5. CDR3 length equals 15 residues. Germline V gives CDR1 LNHDA, CDR2 SQIVND (reference sequence). The CDR3 here is CASSPGTGATGELFF. Written as DNA, the CDR3 is TGTGCCAGTAGTCCCGGGACAGGGGCTACCGGGGAGCTGTTTTTT.

The chain carries TRBV9 and TRBJ1-1; D gene ambiguous. The CDR3 consists of 13 residues. Germline-derived CDR1 and CDR2 are SGDLS and YYNGEE. V gave up 9 bases and J gave up 1 base, with 13 bases separating them. The CDR3 reads CATGEGPNTEAFF. The CDR3 region has the DNA TGTGCCACTGGGGAGGGCCCGAACACTGAAGCTTTCTTT.

V is TRBV25-1 and J is TRBJ2-2, with TRBD1 matching 7 bases. From germline, CDR1 is MGHDK and CDR2 SYGVNS. Germline trimming cut 4 bases from V and 6 bases from J; bases unmatched to any gene: 5. This CDR3 contains 14 residues. The CDR3 spells CASSVTQGSGELFF. The CDR3, as DNA: TGTGCCAGCAGTGTCACACAGGGGTCCGGGGAGCTGTTTTTT.

This rearrangement joins TRBV2 to TRBJ1-6; D gene uncertain. The germline V gene encodes CDR1 SNHLY and CDR2 FYNNEI. V was pared by 6 bases and J by 10 bases, with 7 bases between. The CDR3 is made up of 11 amino acids. The CDR3 coding sequence is TGTGCCAGCAGGGCTAGCTCACCCCTCCACTTT. Protein product: CASRASSPLHF.

The rearrangement links TRBV7-2 to TRBJ2-7; 14 bases fit TRBD2. The trim removed 5 bases at V and 4 bases at J, leaving 7 bases unmatched. This CDR3 comprises 16 residues. Germline values: CDR1 SGHTA, CDR2 FQGNSA. The CDR3 DNA reads TGTGCCAGCAGCCCGTTGGGACTAGCGGGGGCTTACGAGCAGTACTTC. Translating it yields CASSPLGLAGAYEQYF.

The gene calls are TRBV29-1 and TRBJ2-1; TRBD1 matches 9 bases. Germline CDR1 reads SQVTM; CDR2 reads ANQGSEA. After removal of 2 bases from V and 7 bases from J, the junction contained 9 bases not matched to a gene. CDR3 length equals 15 residues. CDR3 residues: CSVESLDRGRNEQFF. In DNA, the CDR3 is TGCAGCGTTGAATCACTGGACAGGGGAAGGAATGAGCAGTTCTTC.

The V gene is TRBV2, the J gene TRBJ2-7; a possible D gene is TRBD2 (5 bases). Germline V gives CDR1 SNHLY, CDR2 FYNNEI. The V gene lost 6 bases and the J gene lost 4 bases, with 10 bases spanning the gap. The CDR3 has 12 amino acids. CDR3 nucleotide sequence: TGTGCCAGCAGGGAGGACTGGTACGAGCAGTACTTC. Translation gives CASREDWYEQYF.

The chain employs TRBV28 and TRBJ1-2; TRBD1 aligns across 7 bases. V gave up 6 bases and J gave up 4 bases; unmatched junction bases: 5. This CDR3 region has 13 residues. The germline V gene has CDR1 MDHEN and CDR2 SYDVKM. CDR3 loop: CASRPGTVYGYTF. The CDR3 DNA follows: TGTGCCAGCAGGCCAGGGACAGTCTATGGCTACACCTTC.

The J gene is TRBJ2-5, the V gene TRBV5-1; D call uncertain. CDR1 is SGHRS and CDR2 is YFSETQ in the germline V gene. V was pared by 2 bases and J by 0 bases, with 5 bases between. This CDR3 has 13 amino acids. Here the CDR3 reads CASSFPDQETQYF. The CDR3, as DNA: TGCGCCAGCAGCTTTCCGGACCAAGAGACCCAGTACTTC.

The genes are TRBV4-1 and TRBJ2-5, with TRBD1 as a possible D gene (5 bases). The J call may be incorrect, as the DNA end agrees better with TRBJ2-7. The CDR3 contains 15 residues. Germline CDR1 is MGHRA and CDR2 is YSYEKL. The CDR3 DNA reads as TGCGCCAGCAGCCAACAACAAGGGGCAGGGCGCGAGCAGTACTTC. It is translated as CASSQQQGAGREQYF.